Below, 26 T cell receptor beta chains from the same sample are listed, as sequenced in a study of tumor and adjacent non-tumor tissue in lung cancer. RNA was extracted from bulk tissue without any cell sorting. A modified ARM-PCR protocol with three rounds of nested PCR amplified TCRbeta. One entry per CDR3 protein results from TCRdb running MiXCR on the multiplex PCR reads. The sample records approximately 70,000 distinct CDR3 sequences, about 80% being singletons. Input material: lung tumor tissue. These receptor sequences come from a man aged 55 to 69 with non-small cell lung cancer.

For this clonotype: The germline gene is not matched at one end of the junction; a read error may be the cause. This chain connects TRBV11-2 to TRBJ2-7; D may be TRBD1 (6 bases). This CDR3 comprises 14 residues. Germline V lookup: CDR1 SGHAT, CDR2 FQNNGV. CDR3 bases: TGTGCCAGCGGGGGCGCAGGGTGGTTCTACGATCAGTACTTC. This translates into CASGGAGWFYDQYF.

A word on this clonotype: Relative to the germline gene, one junction end is altered; a read error may explain this. This chain links TRBV30 with TRBJ1-5; the D gene is possibly TRBD1 (6 bases). The germline gives CDR1 GTSNPN, CDR2 SVGIG (reference sequence). There are 14 residues in the CDR3. This CDR3 is CTWSEGTSNQPQHF. In nucleotides, the CDR3 is TGTACCTGGAGTGAAGGGACAAGCAATCAGCCCCAGCATTTT.

With regard to this clonotype: The junction and the germline gene differ at one end; a read error may be behind it. Written as DNA, the CDR3 is TGTGCCAGCAGCTCGGGATTAGCAGTGGGGGAGACCCGGTACTTC. It codes for CASSSGLAVGETRYF. The chain joins TRBV11-1 to TRBJ2-5; D is perhaps TRBD1 or TRBD2 (5 bases each). The germline CDR1 and CDR2 sequences are SGHAT and FQDESV (reference sequence). The CDR3 runs to 15 residues.

Remarks on this clonotype: This sequence may be a read error, since a much larger clone differs from it by one base. The chain joins TRBV30 to TRBJ2-1; tentatively, D is TRBD2 (6 bases). This CDR3 is 14 amino acids long. Germline assignment: CDR1 GTSNPN and CDR2 SVGIG (reference sequence). V was clipped by 5 bases and J by 12 bases, with 23 bases between them. The CDR3 is CAWGLSGRGDGQFF. DNA for the CDR3: TGTGCCTGGGGTCTTAGCGGAAGGGGAGATGGGCAGTTCTTC.

The rearrangement uses TRBV20-1 and TRBJ1-5, with D possibly being TRBD1 (6 bases). The CDR3 contains 16 residues. Germline V gene data show CDR1 as DFQATT and CDR2 as SNEGSKA (reference sequence). The V end lost 2 bases, the J end lost 1 base, and 15 bases lay between the germline ends. CDR3 sequence: CSARCGTSMSNQPQHF. As DNA, the CDR3 is TGCAGTGCTAGATGTGGGACATCCATGAGCAATCAGCCCCAGCATTTT.

The chain recombines TRBV28 with TRBJ2-7; no firm D call. V was clipped by 5 bases and J by 5 bases, with 16 bases between them. CDR1 is MDHEN, CDR2 SYDVKM, per germline. The CDR3 covers 14 residues. DNA of the CDR3: TGTGCCAGCAGTAGCCGACATGGCAAGAACGAGCAGTACTTC. Translating gives CASSSRHGKNEQYF.

Concerning this clonotype itself: This is likely a read error, given that the CDR3 carries no conserved phenylalanine or tryptophan at its end. The rearrangement links TRBV5-5 to TRBJ2-1, with D maybe TRBD2 (5 bases). The CDR3 totals 13 residues. CDR1 SGHKS and CDR2 YYEKEE come from the germline V gene (reference sequence). The CDR3 here is CASRLEREREQFI. In DNA form, the CDR3 reads TGCGCCAGCAGGTTGGAAAGGGAGCGGGAGCAGTTCATC.

Within the sample, this clonotype is medium-sized. This rearrangement joins TRBV16 to TRBJ2-1; no definite D call. From germline, CDR1 is KGHSY and CDR2 FQNENV. This CDR3 is built from 11 residues. The germline V and J ends were trimmed by 4 bases and 5 bases, with 3 bases remaining between them. The CDR3 region is CASSPNNEQFF. CDR3 bases: TGTGCCAGCAGCCCCAACAATGAGCAGTTCTTC.

The CDR3 sequence is CASSLRNPGQGTYEQYF. The CDR3 coding sequence is TGTGCCAGCAGCTTACGAAATCCGGGACAGGGAACCTACGAGCAGTACTTC. This sequence joins TRBV11-2 and TRBJ2-7; TRBD1 agrees at 9 bases. After removal of 2 bases from V and 2 bases from J, the junction contained 10 bases not matched to a gene. The CDR3 is made up of 17 amino acids. CDR1 is SGHAT, CDR2 FQNNGV, per germline.

In the case of this clonotype: One end of the junction varies from germline; a read error may be responsible. The chain recombines TRBV7-8 with TRBJ2-5; maybe TRBD2 (5 bases). Per the germline V gene, CDR1 is SGHVS and CDR2 is FQNEAQ. The CDR3 sequence is 15 residues long. The CDR3 nucleotides are TGTGCCAACAGCTTAAGTAGCGAGGAGTCGGAGACCCAGTACTTC. This translates into CANSLSSEESETQYF. Together with reference TRBV7-8 and TRBJ2-5, the CDR3 gives the full variable domain: GAGVSQSPRYKVAKRGQDVALRCDPISGHVSLFWYQQALGQGPEFLTYFQNEAQLDKSGLPSDRFFAERPEGSVSTLKIQRTQQEDSAVYLCANSLSSEESETQYFGPGTRLLVL.

The V and J genes are TRBV5-1 and TRBJ1-2, with a weak D call TRBD1 (6 bases). Germline-derived CDR1 and CDR2 are SGHRS and YFSETQ. V was clipped by 4 bases and J by 6 bases, with 16 bases between them. The length of the CDR3 is 14 residues. CDR3 bases: TGCGCCAGCAGCGAGGGACACGTCTCTGATGGCTACACCTTC. Its protein is CASSEGHVSDGYTF.

The rearrangement links TRBV20-1 to TRBJ1-1; D is undetermined. Germline CDR1 DFQATT, CDR2 SNEGSKA (reference sequence). Trimming cost V 8 bases and J 4 bases, with 17 bases left between them. This CDR3 region has 13 residues. This CDR3 is CSSSPTVPTEAFF. The CDR3, as DNA: TGCAGTTCATCCCCTACTGTTCCCACTGAAGCTTTCTTT.

Comment on this clonotype: An end of the junction does not agree with germline; a read error may underlie this. The chain has TRBV6-1 and TRBJ2-1; 11 bases match TRBD2. The CDR3 is 15 amino acids. Germline CDR1 is MNHNS and CDR2 is SASEGT. The CDR3 bases are TGTGACAGCAGTACTCTAGCGGGAGGAAGAAATAAGCAGTTCTTC. Translating it yields CDSSTLAGGRNKQFF.

Comments on this clonotype: The CDR3 does not end in the conserved phenylalanine or tryptophan, so this is likely a read error. V and J are TRBV29-1 and TRBJ2-5; a possible D gene is TRBD2 (6 bases). Germline loops: CDR1 SQVTM, CDR2 ANQGSEA. The V end was cut by 3 bases, the J end by 2 bases, with 16 bases between. This CDR3 region has 15 residues. DNA for the CDR3: TGCAGCGTTGATGGCCATCTAGCGAGTCAAGAGACCCAGTACGTC. It specifies CSVDGHLASQETQYV.

The chain joins TRBV6-6 to TRBJ2-2, with 10 bases identical to TRBD1. The CDR3 has 13 residues. The germline gives CDR1 MNHNY, CDR2 SVGAGI (reference sequence). CDR3 loop: CDSRGQGFGELFF. In nucleotides, the CDR3 is TGTGATAGCAGGGGACAGGGGTTCGGGGAGCTGTTTTTT.

Points on this clonotype: At one boundary the junction diverges from the germline segment, which might be a read error. The gene calls are TRBV5-6 and TRBJ2-1, with 7 bases matching TRBD2. The V gene's germline CDR1 is SGHDT and CDR2 YYEEEE. The CDR3 covers 15 residues. Here the CDR3 DNA reads TGTACCAGCAGCTTGGTTTCGGGAGGCTACCATGAGCAGTTCTTC. Translating it yields CTSSLVSGGYHEQFF.

For this clonotype: This is likely a read error, given that the CDR3 carries no conserved phenylalanine or tryptophan at its end. The DNA is left out, because the CDR3 cannot be placed on it with certainty; the CDR3 is given as TCRdb lists it. The chain joins TRBV20-1 to TRBJ2-1. Germline CDR1 is DFQATT and CDR2 is SNEGSKA (reference sequence). The CDR3 spans 13 residues, counting both ends. This CDR3 reads CSARVVGGKEQLL.

For this clonotype: The junction does not match germline at one end; this may be a read error. The gene calls are TRBV20-1 and TRBJ1-5; D perhaps matches TRBD1 (5 bases). CDR1 is DFQATT and CDR2 is SNEGSKA in the germline V gene (reference sequence). The CDR3 sequence is 13 residues long. The CDR3 is CSATGRNNQPKHF. Written as DNA, the CDR3 is TGCAGTGCTACGGGACGGAACAATCAGCCCAAGCATTTT.

Points on this clonotype: Likely a read error: the CDR3 ends without its conserved phenylalanine or tryptophan. The gene calls are TRBV5-6 and TRBJ1-6; tentatively, D is TRBD1 (6 bases). CDR3 length: 15 residues. Germline loops: CDR1 SGHDT, CDR2 YYEEEE. CDR3 in DNA: TGTGACAGCAGCTTGAGGCAGGGGAATGGATCATCCCTCCACCTT. Translation gives CDSSLRQGNGSSLHL.

A note on this clonotype: The junction departs from the called germline gene at one end, perhaps through a read error. This rearrangement joins TRBV29-1 to TRBJ1-1; D is ambiguous. This CDR3 is 11 amino acids long. Germline CDR1 reads SQVTM; CDR2 reads ANQGSEA. DNA for the CDR3: TGCAGCGTTGTCCTGAAGACTGAAGCTTTCTTT. This codes for CSVVLKTEAFF.

Worth noting for this clonotype: One end of the junction varies from germline; a read error may be responsible. The V gene is TRBV29-1, the J gene TRBJ2-7; D might be TRBD1 (6 bases). This CDR3 is built from 12 residues. Germline V gives CDR1 SQVTM, CDR2 ANQGSEA. The chain's CDR3 is CSVEYSWDKQYF. The CDR3 region has the DNA TGCAGTGTTGAGTACAGTTGGGACAAGCAGTACTTC.

Many counts were recorded for this clonotype. The germline gene is not matched at one end of the junction; a read error may be the cause. V gene TRBV6-1 combines with J gene TRBJ1-6; D not resolved. This CDR3 has 17 amino acids. Germline V gives CDR1 MNHNS, CDR2 SASEGT. CDR3 DNA: TGTGCCAGCAGTGAAGCGGGAAGGAGCTCCTATAATTCACCCCCCCACTTT. This gives the protein CASSEAGRSSYNSPPHF.

About this clonotype itself: Compared with germline, one end of the junction differs, possibly owing to a read error. V is TRBV5-1 and J is TRBJ2-5; possibly TRBD1 for D (5 bases). Per the germline V gene, CDR1 is SGHRS and CDR2 is YFSETQ. There are 13 residues in the CDR3. The CDR3 DNA reads TGCGCCAGAAGCTTGGGGCGACAAGAGACCCAGTACTTC. Its protein product is CARSLGRQETQYF.

Note on this clonotype: In this CDR3 the conserved last residue, phenylalanine or tryptophan, is missing, so a read error is likely. The rearrangement uses TRBV30 and TRBJ1-5; the match to TRBD1 covers 9 bases. This CDR3 contains 15 residues. The trim removed 3 bases at V and 1 base at J, leaving 4 bases unmatched. Looked up from germline, CDR1 is GTSNPN and CDR2 is SVGIG (reference sequence). The CDR3 DNA reads TGTGCCTGGAGGGCGGGGACAGGGAGCAATCAGCCCCAGCATCTT. It translates to CAWRAGTGSNQPQHL.

This chain connects TRBV7-8 to TRBJ2-3; 10 bases map to TRBD2. CDR1 is SGHVS, CDR2 FQNEAQ, per germline. The V segment lost 5 bases and the J segment 4 bases; nucleotides outside the gene matches: 3. The CDR3 covers 14 residues. The CDR3 coding sequence is TGTGCCAGCAGCAGAAGCGGGAGGGCAGATACGCAGTATTTT. Translated, it gives CASSRSGRADTQYF.

In regard to this clonotype: A read error is possible here, since a much larger clone lies one base away. V gene TRBV5-4 combines with J gene TRBJ2-2; D gene unclear. The CDR3 runs 13 residues. The V gene lost 0 bases and the J gene lost 3 bases, with 3 bases spanning the gap. Germline V gene sequence: CDR1 SGHNT, CDR2 YYREEE (reference sequence). The CDR3 DNA sequence: TGTGCCAGCAGCTTGGACGACACCGGGGAGCTGTTTTTT. It is translated as CASSLDDTGELFF.